This T cell receptor (beta chain) comes out of a study of response to subunit inactivated influenza vaccine (dated by TCRdb to the late 2010s). In the study overall: Deep quantitative profiling of the T cell receptor repertoire was used in the study to follow responses to a trivalent subunit inactivated influenza vaccine. Study-wide conclusions, independent of this receptor: According to the authors, only a limited number of new T cells may be recruited by each seasonal influenza vaccination.

This clonotype was detected ten times or more. Its antigen is currently not known. Per-nucleotide qualities are absent, and no much larger clonotype sits a single base away. The receptor library was made with RT-PCR. This sample was sequenced with an Illumina HiSeq 2500. TCRdb reprocessed the public reads (quality trimming at Q25 with fastp, clone calling with MiXCR) and kept in-frame beta chains. All rows with the same CDR3 protein become a single entry with the most common DNA and genes. This sample holds just over 300,000 distinct CDR3 sequences; about a fifth were observed only once. Together, the top ten hold 10% to 13% of the sample. This sample comprised PBMCs from blood, obtained less than 22 months after vaccination. The sequence was collected from a man between 45 and 75 years old who received an inactivated influenza vaccine. Donor details come from another sample of the same person, matched by shared clones.

At the DNA level, the sequence is TGTGCCAGCAGTTTTAGCGGGAGGGCCAATGAGCAGTTCTTC. Its protein reads: CASSFSGRANEQFF. This chain is built from TRBV28 and TRBJ2-1; 11 middle bases align to TRBD2. Clipping removes 3 bases from V and 6 bases from J, with 1 as the unmatched junction base count. Including the terminal cysteine and phenylalanine, the CDR3 comprises 14 residues. The read is trimmed to its CDR3 DNA, 42 bases read in frame from base 1. In the germline V gene, CDR1 corresponds to MDHEN and CDR2 to SYDVKM.